A selection of T cell receptor beta chains follows, all from one sample in a study of liver allograft versus peripheral blood T cells. TCRdb re-called the reads through MiXCR, storing one row per CDR3 protein. The repertoire consists of about 13,000 distinct CDR3 sequences, with approximately 17% occurring once and the leading ten covering roughly 13%. These receptors originate from a human patient who had a liver transplant. Some T cells may be provided by the graft donor. Both conserved end residues are part of each CDR3. The order of the fields is J gene, V gene, D gene, clone size, CDR3 protein, CDR3 DNA. The D gene is left open where the match is weak. Clone size appears in some rows only: once, few, many, or a class for an expanded clone.

J: TRBJ1-5
V: TRBV7-2
D: TRBD1
size: .
CDR3: CASSLGWGQGNQPQHF
DNA: TGTGCCAGCAGCTTAGGCTGGGGACAGGGAAATCAGCCCCAGCATTTT

J: TRBJ1-3
V: TRBV14
D: .
size: many
CDR3: CASSQVGQSGNTIYF
DNA: TGTGCCAGCAGCCAAGTCGGACAGTCTGGAAACACCATATATTTT

J: TRBJ1-2
V: TRBV5-3
D: .
size: few
CDR3: CARSLDGTPGYTF
DNA: TGTGCCAGAAGCTTGGACGGGACGCCTGGCTACACCTTC

J: TRBJ2-5
V: TRBV6-2/TRBV6-3
D: .
size: .
CDR3: CASSYAGRETQYF
DNA: TGTGCCAGCAGTTACGCCGGGAGAGAGACCCAGTACTTC

J: TRBJ1-3
V: TRBV20-1
D: TRBD1
size: .
CDR3: CSASREGAGNTIYF
DNA: TGCAGTGCTAGCCGTGAGGGGGCCGGAAACACCATATATTTT

J: TRBJ2-3
V: TRBV30
D: .
size: .
CDR3: CAWSRGGTDTQYF
DNA: TGTGCCTGGTCCCGAGGAGGCACAGATACGCAGTATTTT

J: TRBJ2-2
V: TRBV11-1
D: .
size: .
CDR3: CASSPSLASTNTGELFF
DNA: TGTGCCAGCAGCCCGTCGTTGGCCTCCACGAACACCGGGGAGCTGTTTTTT

J: TRBJ1-2
V: TRBV5-6
D: .
size: many
CDR3: CASSFGQLIYGYTF
DNA: TGTGCCAGCAGCTTCGGACAGCTGATCTATGGCTACACCTTC

J: TRBJ2-5
V: TRBV7-2
D: .
size: few
CDR3: CASSPRTGETQYF
DNA: TGTGCCAGCAGCCCGAGGACCGGGGAGACCCAGTACTTC

J: TRBJ2-3
V: TRBV28
D: .
size: .
CDR3: CASSLPSGPRTQYF
DNA: TGTGCCAGCAGTTTACCTTCAGGGCCTCGGACGCAGTATTTT

J: TRBJ2-3
V: TRBV20-1
D: .
size: few
CDR3: CSAPFQGGDTQYF
DNA: TGCAGTGCTCCGTTCCAGGGTGGAGATACGCAGTATTTT

J: TRBJ1-5
V: TRBV6-6
D: .
size: many
CDR3: CASRRTLYSNQPQHF
DNA: TGTGCCAGCAGGCGTACACTGTATAGCAATCAGCCCCAGCATTTT

J: TRBJ1-2
V: TRBV5-6
D: .
size: few
CDR3: CASSLGAQRGYTF
DNA: TGTGCCAGCAGCTTGGGCGCCCAACGGGGCTACACCTTC

J: TRBJ1-2
V: TRBV5-4
D: TRBD1
size: medium-sized
CDR3: CASSWGQVPLDGYTF
DNA: TGTGCCAGCAGCTGGGGACAGGTGCCCTTGGATGGCTACACCTTC

J: TRBJ2-7
V: TRBV6-1
D: .
size: many
CDR3: CASNLRGLSDEQYF
DNA: TGTGCCAGCAACCTCAGGGGACTGTCAGACGAGCAGTACTTC

J: TRBJ2-1
V: TRBV6-6
D: .
size: medium-sized
CDR3: CASSRDNYNEQFF
DNA: TGTGCCAGCAGTCGGGACAACTACAATGAGCAGTTCTTC

J: TRBJ2-7
V: TRBV24-1
D: .
size: many
CDR3: CATGEGAMDEQYF
DNA: TGTGCCACCGGTGAAGGGGCCATGGACGAGCAGTACTTC

J: TRBJ1-1
V: TRBV6-1
D: .
size: medium-sized
CDR3: CASSEQGNTEAFF
DNA: TGTGCCAGCAGTGAACAAGGGAACACTGAAGCTTTCTTT

J: TRBJ1-4
V: TRBV10-3
D: .
size: few
CDR3: CATKDISNEKLFF
DNA: TGTGCCACCAAGGACATATCGAATGAAAAACTGTTTTTT

J: TRBJ2-5
V: TRBV27
D: .
size: .
CDR3: CASSFIQGRETQYF
DNA: TGTGCCAGCAGTTTCATTCAGGGGCGGGAGACCCAGTACTTC

J: TRBJ1-2
V: TRBV19
D: .
size: many
CDR3: CASSIGPQGIPVF
DNA: TGTGCCAGTAGTATCGGACCTCAAGGGATCCCGGTCTTC

J: TRBJ1-2
V: TRBV6-5
D: TRBD1
size: few
CDR3: CASRRQGFGYGYTF
DNA: TGTGCCAGCAGACGACAGGGGTTCGGCTATGGCTACACCTTC

J: TRBJ2-1
V: TRBV29-1
D: .
size: medium-sized
CDR3: CSVRDNEQFF
DNA: TGCAGCGTTCGCGACAATGAGCAGTTCTTC

J: TRBJ1-1
V: TRBV6-5
D: .
size: many
CDR3: CASSYGSGTEAFF
DNA: TGTGCCAGCAGTTACGGGAGCGGAACTGAAGCTTTCTTT

J: TRBJ2-3
V: TRBV7-2
D: TRBD1
size: medium-sized
CDR3: CASSLTGESDTQYF
DNA: TGTGCCAGCAGCCTCACAGGGGAATCAGATACGCAGTATTTT

J: TRBJ2-1
V: TRBV12-3/TRBV12-4
D: TRBD1
size: once
CDR3: CASSSGTGDEQFF
DNA: TGTGCCAGCAGTTCCGGGACAGGGGATGAGCAGTTCTTC

J: TRBJ2-3
V: TRBV30
D: TRBD2
size: few
CDR3: CAWSRLAGGTDTQYF
DNA: TGTGCCTGGAGTAGACTAGCGGGAGGGACAGATACGCAGTATTTT

J: TRBJ1-1
V: TRBV6-5
D: .
size: .
CDR3: CASSPAWGETEAFF
DNA: TGTGCCAGCAGTCCGGCGTGGGGTGAAACTGAAGCTTTCTTT

J: TRBJ1-3
V: TRBV6-1
D: .
size: few
CDR3: CASRQGIISGNTIYF
DNA: TGTGCCAGCAGGCAGGGGATCATCTCTGGAAACACCATATATTTT

J: TRBJ1-3
V: TRBV30
D: .
size: few
CDR3: CAWVPWGSGNTIYF
DNA: TGTGCCTGGGTTCCCTGGGGGAGTGGAAACACCATATATTTT

J: TRBJ1-1
V: TRBV11-1
D: .
size: few
CDR3: CASSLTMSSTEAFF
DNA: TGTGCCAGCAGCTTAACCATGTCCTCCACTGAAGCTTTCTTT